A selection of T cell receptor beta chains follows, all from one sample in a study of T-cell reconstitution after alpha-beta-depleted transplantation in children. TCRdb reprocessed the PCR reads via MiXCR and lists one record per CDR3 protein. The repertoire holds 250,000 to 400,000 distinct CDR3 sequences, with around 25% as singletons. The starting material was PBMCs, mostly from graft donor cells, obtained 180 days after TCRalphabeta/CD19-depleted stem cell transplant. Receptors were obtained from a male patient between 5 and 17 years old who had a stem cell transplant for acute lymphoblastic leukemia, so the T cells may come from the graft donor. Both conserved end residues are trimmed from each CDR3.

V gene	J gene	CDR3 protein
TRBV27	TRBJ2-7	ASSSERGEQY
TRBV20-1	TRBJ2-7	SARLRFGTPYEQY
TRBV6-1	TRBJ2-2	ASRRPSTGELF
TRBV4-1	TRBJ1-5	ASSRLGSNQPQH
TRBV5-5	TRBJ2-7	ASSLSRWDRSYEQY
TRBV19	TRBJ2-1	ASMGLGPSNEQF
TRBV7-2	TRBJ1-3	ASSLVRAGNTIY
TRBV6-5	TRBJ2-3	ASSYSIAGVSTDTQY
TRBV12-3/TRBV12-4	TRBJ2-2	ASSPRLGPTGELF
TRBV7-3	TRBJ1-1	ASSLRGQGWYTEAF
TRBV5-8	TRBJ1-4	ASSLWLGQGNEKLF
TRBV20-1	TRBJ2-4	SALGGGGPLAKNIQY
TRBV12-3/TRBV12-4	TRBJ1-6	ASSLAVWNSPLH
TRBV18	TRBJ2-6	ASSPSGITGANVLT
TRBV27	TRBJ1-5	AIGQGDSNQPQH
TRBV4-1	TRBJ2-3	ASSQVSSGRAGY
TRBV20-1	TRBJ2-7	SARDRGPTGIYEQY
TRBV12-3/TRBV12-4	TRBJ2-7	ASSPGTGVLYEQY
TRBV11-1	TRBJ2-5	ASSLVGTSGTNQETQY
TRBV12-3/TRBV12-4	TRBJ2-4	ASSLGGVGRY
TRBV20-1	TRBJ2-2	SATRTGGAVTGELF
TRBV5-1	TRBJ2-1	ASSLGRETGIDNEQF
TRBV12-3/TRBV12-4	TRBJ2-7	ASSFETGAYEQY
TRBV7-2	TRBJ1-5	ASSVPGGQPQH
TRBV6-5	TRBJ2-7	ASSYSTGTGGYEQY
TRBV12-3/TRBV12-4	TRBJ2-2	ASSSDTVHTGELF
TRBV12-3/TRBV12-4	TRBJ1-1	ASSFEATEAF
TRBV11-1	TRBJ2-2	ASSLGMVAGGPNTGELF
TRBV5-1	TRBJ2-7	ASSFYDVGAGSESYEQY
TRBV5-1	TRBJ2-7	ASSPGRGYEQY
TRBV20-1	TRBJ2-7	SASWGPGAASYEQY
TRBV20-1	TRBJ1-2	SAPTSGRDGRT
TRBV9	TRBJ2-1	ASSVMGGVREQF
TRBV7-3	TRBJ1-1	ASSFTGPGGTEAF
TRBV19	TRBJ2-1	ASKEDLAGLYNEQF
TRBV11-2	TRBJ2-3	ASSRVGGSADTQY
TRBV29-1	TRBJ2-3	SVGGGRATDTQY
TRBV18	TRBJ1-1	ASSPLPGGANTEAF
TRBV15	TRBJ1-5	ATSSTNSLGLGNQPQH
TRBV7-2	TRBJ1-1	ASSSSMNTEAF
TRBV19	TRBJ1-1	AGDRDTEAF
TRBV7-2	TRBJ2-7	ASSLLAGGPREQY
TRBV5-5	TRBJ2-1	ASRLTSWSYNEQF
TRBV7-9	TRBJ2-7	ASSLKLAGGPGDEQY
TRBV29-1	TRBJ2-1	SVANTGYNEQF
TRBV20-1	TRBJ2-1	SASKPYNEQF
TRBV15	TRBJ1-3	ATSRDFGNTIY
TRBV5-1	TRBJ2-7	ASSRVDLAVRYEQY
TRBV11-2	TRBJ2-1	ASSPRPRLAGGPHEQF
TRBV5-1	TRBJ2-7	ASSVRIAGGYEQY
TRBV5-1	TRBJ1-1	ASSSATANTEAF
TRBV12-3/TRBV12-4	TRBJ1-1	ASTLRGANTEAF
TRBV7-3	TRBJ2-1	ASSPQTTRGDEQF
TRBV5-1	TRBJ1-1	ASSLRWGTRMNTEAF